This TCR beta chain derives from a study of blood T cell repertoires in COVID-19. About the research overall: Some COVID-19 samples were acute and others convalescent; all came from the United States, Italy and Spain. In each case, the material was cDNA or gDNA derived from T cells, B-cell-depleted T cells, or PBMCs.

Unmatched junction bases numbered 10, after V lost 3 bases and J lost 9 bases. CDR1 is SGDLS and CDR2 is YYNGEE in the germline V gene. The length of the CDR3 is 16 residues. In the original workflow: Cell counts per sample came from amplifying reference gene primers. Sequencing was performed with immunoSEQ multiplex PCR; in TCRdb, only in-frame clones are kept and a portion is missing. V and J calls and clone size are copied from that table; D and trimming were computed from the DNA. The sample consists of more than 55,000 clones, almost 90% of them appearing once. This chain links TRBV9 with TRBJ1-6; 9 bases agree with TRBD1. This receptor was obtained from a man in his fifties or sixties with acute or convalescent COVID-19. The source material was peripheral blood. In nucleotides, the CDR3 is TGTGCCAGCAGCGAATCTAGGGACAGGGTAATTTCACCCCTCCACTTT. Translating gives CASSESRDRVISPLHF.